This TCR beta chain was identified in a study of blood T cell repertoires in COVID-19. At the level of the study: There were acute and convalescent COVID-19 samples, and they came from the United States, Italy and Spain.

Per the original methods: For nucleated cells, counts were estimated from reference gene primer amplification. Profiled with immunoSEQ multiplex PCR; TCRdb holds only in-frame clones, not every one. V and J calls and clone size are those listed in that table; D and trimming were worked out from the DNA. Among around 300,000 clones listed, 70% to 90% were seen once. This study enrolled people aged roughly 18 to 100 from around 25 US geographic areas. Recovered status applied to Cohort 3 donors who had two consecutive negative PCRs. It also applied to those with clearance or with symptom resolution. The TCR sequence derives from a woman aged 25 to 39 who had recovered from COVID-19. Sequencing used PBMCs or T cells enriched from blood (not recorded which).

CDR3 sequence (DNA): TGCAGCGTTGCAATCTCTGGGGCCAACGTCCTGACTTTC. This encodes CSVAISGANVLTF. The chain carries TRBV29-1 and TRBJ2-6; no clear D. This CDR3 spans 13 amino acids. V was pared by 4 bases and J by 0 bases, with 4 bases between. Germline CDR1 reads SQVTM; CDR2 reads ANQGSEA.